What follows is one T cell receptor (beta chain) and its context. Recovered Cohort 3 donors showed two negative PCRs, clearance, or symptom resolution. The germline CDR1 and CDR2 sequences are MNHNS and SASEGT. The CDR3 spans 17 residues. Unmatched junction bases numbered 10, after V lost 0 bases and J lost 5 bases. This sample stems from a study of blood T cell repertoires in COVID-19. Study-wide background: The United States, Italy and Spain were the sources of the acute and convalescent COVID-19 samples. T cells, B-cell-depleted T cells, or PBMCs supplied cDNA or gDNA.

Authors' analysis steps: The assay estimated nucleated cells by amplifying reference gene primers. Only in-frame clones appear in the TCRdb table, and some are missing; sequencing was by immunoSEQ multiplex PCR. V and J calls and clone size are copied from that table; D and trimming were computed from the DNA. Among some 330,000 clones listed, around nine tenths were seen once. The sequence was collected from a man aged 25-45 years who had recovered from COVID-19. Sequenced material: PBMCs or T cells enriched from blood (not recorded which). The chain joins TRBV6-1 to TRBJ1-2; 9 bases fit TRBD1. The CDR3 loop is CASSEALGTGTAYGYTF. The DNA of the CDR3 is TGTGCCAGCAGTGAAGCGCTTGGGACAGGGACCGCATATGGCTACACCTTC.